These 10 T cell receptor beta chains were sequenced from one sample in a study of identical twins. TCRdb ran MiXCR on the 5' RACE reads and lists one entry per CDR3 protein. The table lists 1.5 million or so distinct CDR3 sequences, less than 40% of them singletons. Source material: cord blood. These receptors were collected from a newborn girl in good health.

This chain links TRBV5-1 with TRBJ2-3, with D perhaps matching TRBD2 (5 bases). Between the trimmed V and J ends, which lost 0 bases and 2 bases, there was a span of 16 bases. The CDR3 is 17 residues long. Germline values: CDR1 SGHRS, CDR2 YFSETQ. The CDR3 nucleotides read TGCGCCAGCAGCTTGGTGGGCAGCGGAGCACTCACAGATACGCAGTATTTT. It translates to CASSLVGSGALTDTQYF.

This rearrangement joins TRBV20-1 to TRBJ1-2; 8 nucleotides line up with TRBD1. CDR3 size: 16 residues. In germline, CDR1 is DFQATT, CDR2 SNEGSKA (reference sequence). After removal of 6 bases from V and 1 base from J, the junction contained 13 bases not matched to a gene. The CDR3 bases are TGCAGTGCGGACACCGGGACAGGAGTTAGTAACTATGGCTACACCTTC. Encoded protein: CSADTGTGVSNYGYTF.

This clonotype was detected a few times. V usage is TRBV14 and J usage is TRBJ1-6, with no clear D. Germline V gives CDR1 SGHDN, CDR2 FVKESK. Trimming shortened V by 1 base and J by 10 bases, and 14 bases separated the two germline ends. The CDR3 has 15 residues. CDR3 DNA sequence: TGTGCCAGCAGCCAAGGCCCTGGCCGTGTCTCACCCCTCCACTTT. It yields the protein CASSQGPGRVSPLHF.

This clonotype was detected a few times. CDR3 DNA sequence: TGTGCCAGCAGTTACCCCACAACTAACTATGGCTACACCTTC. Its protein is CASSYPTTNYGYTF. The chain uses TRBV6-5 and TRBJ1-2; D gene ambiguous. V was trimmed by 2 bases and J by 0 bases, leaving 7 bases between them. CDR1 and CDR2 from the germline V gene are MNHEY and SVGAGI. The CDR3 is 14 amino acids.

The table lists this clonotype with many counts. The chain has TRBV27 and TRBJ2-1; the D is unclear. The germline CDR1 and CDR2 sequences are MNHEY and SMNVEV (reference sequence). CDR3 length: 13 amino acids. The V gene lost 0 bases and the J gene lost 4 bases, with 4 bases spanning the gap. The CDR3 DNA follows: TGTGCCAGCAGTTTATCCCCATACAATGAGCAGTTCTTC. Translation: CASSLSPYNEQFF.

This clonotype was seen at least ten times. One base away lies a much larger clone, so this may be a sequencing read error. The chain carries TRBV28 and TRBJ2-3; 10 nucleotides align to TRBD1. V dropped 6 bases and J dropped 4; count of bases not matched to a gene: 4. The CDR3 spans 14 residues. From germline, CDR1 is MDHEN and CDR2 SYDVKM. Here the CDR3 DNA reads TGTGCCAGCAGCCCGACAGGGGGCCCAGATACGCAGTATTTT. It codes for CASSPTGGPDTQYF.

In this sample, this clonotype turned up a few times. V gene TRBV12-3 or TRBV12-4 combines with J gene TRBJ1-2; 7 bases fit TRBD1. Losses at the gene ends were 8 bases for V and 6 bases for J; bases not matched to a gene: 12. This CDR3 region has 14 residues. The CDR3 bases are TGTGCCAGCGGACCGCCCCGACAGGGAGATGGCTACACCTTC. It specifies CASGPPRQGDGYTF.

V gene TRBV11-2 combines with J gene TRBJ2-1; the D is unclear. CDR3 length: 14 amino acids. Trimming took off 7 bases at V and 1 base at J, with 11 bases between the two ends. Germline CDR1 reads SGHAT; CDR2 reads FQNNGV. The chain's CDR3 is CASKGPGSYNEQFF. Here the CDR3 DNA reads TGTGCCAGCAAAGGTCCGGGTTCCTACAATGAGCAGTTCTTC.

The genes are TRBV7-6 and TRBJ2-1; D call uncertain. Germline assignment: CDR1 SGHVS and CDR2 FNYEAQ. CDR3 size: 15 residues. Deletions cut 5 bases from V and 4 bases from J, with 15 bases between. CDR3 residues: CASSPWTTLYNEQFF. The CDR3 DNA follows: TGTGCCAGCAGCCCCTGGACCACCCTATACAATGAGCAGTTCTTC.

This clonotype occurred many times. The chain uses TRBV9 and TRBJ2-4, with 8 bases that match TRBD2. Trimming at V came to 4 bases and at J to 9 bases, leaving 12 bases not matched to a gene. This CDR3 region has 15 residues. Germline V gene lookup returns CDR1 SGDLS and CDR2 YYNGEE. The CDR3 bases are TGTGCCAGCAGCCCAATGTCGGGGGGGGTATTCATTCAGTACTTC. Encoded protein: CASSPMSGGVFIQYF.